The rows below give T cell receptor beta chains drawn from one sample of a study of tumor-infiltrating lymphocytes in primary liver carcinoma. TCRdb itself ran the multiplex PCR reads through MiXCR, one entry per CDR3 protein. The sample has 100,000 or so distinct CDR3 sequences; about 70% are singletons. Sequencing was carried out using liver tumor tissue from sampling region 2. Receptors were obtained from a woman aged 55-75 years with primary liver carcinoma and hepatitis B virus infection. Each CDR3 is given with its conserved first and last residue. Each record gives: D gene, J gene, clone size, V gene, CDR3 protein, CDR3 DNA. A D gene is named only where the DNA matches it firmly. Size is stated for part of the rows, as once, few or many counts, or as a class when the clone is expanded.

TRBD1 TRBJ1-6 . TRBV5-1 CASSSGTEEYNSPLHF TGCGCCAGCAGCTCGGGGACAGAAGAGTATAATTCACCCCTCCACTTT
TRBD2 TRBJ2-7 many TRBV29-1 CSVERGSGRFDEQYF TGCAGCGTTGAACGGGGTAGCGGGAGGTTCGACGAGCAGTACTTC
. TRBJ2-2 many TRBV28 CASMYTNTGELFF TGTGCCAGCATGTACACGAACACCGGGGAGCTGTTTTTT
. TRBJ2-3 . TRBV6-4 CGSSDVAGRSTDTQYF TGTGGCAGCAGTGACGTAGCAGGGAGGTCCACAGATACGCAGTATTTT
TRBD1 TRBJ2-2 . TRBV28 CASSSLTGPTGDLFF TGTGCCAGCAGTTCCCTGACAGGGCCCACCGGGGACCTGTTTTTT
. TRBJ1-1 . TRBV11-1 CATSLQRTTEAFF TGTGCCACCAGCCTCCAGAGGACCACTGAAGCTTTCTTT
. TRBJ1-1 . TRBV19 CASTRSLSRDSDTEVFF TGTGCCAGTACCCGTTCGTTGAGTAGGGATAGTGATACTGAAGTTTTCTTT
. TRBJ1-1 . TRBV12-3/TRBV12-4 CASSLRGLNTEASF TGTGCCAGCAGCCTCAGGGGATTGAACACTGAAGCTTCCTTT
TRBD2 TRBJ2-1 . TRBV2 CASSGSSGIFPHEQFF TGTGCCAGCAGTGGAAGTAGCGGGATTTTCCCCCATGAGCAGTTCTTC
. TRBJ2-3 few TRBV7-3 CASSTHSTDTQYF TGTGCCAGCAGCACTCACAGCACAGATACGCAGTATTTT
. TRBJ2-4 . TRBV14 CVSSPSGAKNIHYF TGTGTCAGCAGCCCATCGGGGGCCAAAAACATTCACTACTTC
. TRBJ1-2 . TRBV11-2 CASSFSQANYGYAF TGTGCCAGTAGCTTTTCACAGGCTAACTATGGTTACGCCTTC
. TRBJ2-1 . TRBV12-3/TRBV12-4 CASSLGGTDNEQSF TGTGCCAGCAGTCTCGGCGGGACCGACAATGAGCAATCCTTC
. TRBJ1-5 . TRBV18 CASSPGRNQPQHF TGTGCCAGCTCACCCGGACGTAATCAGCCCCAGCATTTT
TRBD2 TRBJ2-5 . TRBV10-2 CASSEGLAGGSGDTQYF TGCGCCAGCAGTGAAGGACTAGCGGGAGGCTCGGGAGATACCCAGTACTTC
TRBD2 TRBJ2-1 . TRBV7-8 CVSSLVGTSGTNEQFF TGTGTCAGTAGCTTAGTTGGGACTAGCGGGACCAATGAGCAGTTCTTC
. TRBJ1-6 . TRBV28 CASTLYLGLRNSPLHF TGTGCCAGCACCTTATACTTGGGACTTCGGAATTCACCCCTCCACTTT
TRBD1 TRBJ2-7 . TRBV6-5 CVSNYSQGAYEQYF TGTGTCAGCAATTACAGCCAGGGGGCCTATGAGCAGTACTTC
. TRBJ2-7 . TRBV7-9 CASSPWDQEAGYEQYF TGTGCCAGCAGCCCCTGGGATCAGGAGGCGGGCTACGAGCAGTACTTC
. TRBJ1-1 . TRBV11-2 CASSRPAGGRTEALF TGTGCCAGCAGCCGCCCTGCCGGGGGTCGGACTGAAGCTCTCTTT
TRBD2 TRBJ2-1 many TRBV10-3 CAIGRTSGSHNEQFF TGTGCCATCGGAAGGACTAGCGGGAGTCACAATGAGCAGTTCTTC
. TRBJ2-5 . TRBV20-1 CSEARRETQYF TGCAGTGAGGCCAGACGAGAGACCCAGTACTTC
TRBD1 TRBJ1-1 . TRBV11-3 CISSLGQGATVEASF TGTATCAGCAGCCTGGGACAGGGGGCGACGGTTGAAGCTTCCTTT
. TRBJ2-1 . TRBV4-1 CASSHVSGVGEQIF TGCGCCAGCAGCCATGTCTCAGGCGTAGGTGAGCAGATCTTC
. TRBJ2-6 once TRBV6-5 CASLGFCSGANVLTF TGTGCCAGTCTGGGGTTCTGTTCTGGGGCCAACGTCCTGACTTTC
. TRBJ2-2 . TRBV16 CPISHLDESGELFF TGTCCCATCAGCCATCTCGATGAGTCGGGGGAGCTGTTTTTT
TRBD2 TRBJ2-1 once TRBV11-3 CASSLGTSGEFEQIF TGTGCCAGCAGCTTAGGAACTAGCGGGGAGTTTGAGCAGATCTTC
. TRBJ2-7 . TRBV11-2 CASSRARVDEQYF TGTGCCAGCAGCAGAGCCCGAGTAGACGAGCAGTATTTC
. TRBJ2-5 . TRBV14 CASSHERRTGTETQYF TGTGCTAGCAGCCATGAACGCCGAACAGGGACAGAGACCCAGTACTTC
. TRBJ1-5 . TRBV2 CASSAGSDQPQHF TGTGCCAGCAGTGCAGGGAGCGATCAGCCCCAGCATTTT
. TRBJ2-1 once TRBV11-3 CASSLGRGSARHNEQFF TGTGCCAGCAGCTTAGGGCGTGGGTCGGCCAGACACAATGAGCAGTTCTTC
. TRBJ2-5 . TRBV5-6 CASSITGANRETQYF TGTGCCAGCAGCATCACGGGGGCAAACCGAGAGACCCAGTACTTC
TRBD2 TRBJ2-3 many TRBV6-1 CASSATSGRWDTQYF TGTGCCAGCAGTGCGACTAGCGGGAGGTGGGATACGCAGTATTTT
. TRBJ2-5 many TRBV5-4 CASSFGAPGHGNQETQYF TGTGCCAGCAGCTTTGGGGCCCCGGGACACGGAAACCAAGAGACCCAGTACTTC
. TRBJ2-2 few TRBV11-2 CASSVWGRERFF TGTGCCAGCAGCGTCTGGGGCAGGGAGCGGTTTTTT
TRBD1 TRBJ2-1 few TRBV28 CASSDPLNVGQGNEQFF TGTGCCAGCAGTGATCCCTTGAACGTGGGACAGGGGAATGAGCAGTTCTTC
. TRBJ2-7 . TRBV11-2 CTGSLALGAGGYEQYF TGTACCGGCAGCTTAGCGTTGGGGGCAGGAGGCTACGAGCAGTACTTC
. TRBJ2-1 . TRBV6-5 CAIKGSPYNEQFF TGTGCCATCAAGGGGTCCCCCTATAATGAGCAGTTCTTC
TRBD2 TRBJ2-1 many TRBV12-3/TRBV12-4 CASSPGLAGSSSYNEQFF TGTGCCAGCAGTCCCGGACTAGCGGGGTCAAGCTCCTACAATGAGCAGTTCTTC
. TRBJ2-1 . TRBV29-1 CSVRDIVNEQFF TGCAGCGTCCGGGACATTGTCAATGAGCAGTTCTTT